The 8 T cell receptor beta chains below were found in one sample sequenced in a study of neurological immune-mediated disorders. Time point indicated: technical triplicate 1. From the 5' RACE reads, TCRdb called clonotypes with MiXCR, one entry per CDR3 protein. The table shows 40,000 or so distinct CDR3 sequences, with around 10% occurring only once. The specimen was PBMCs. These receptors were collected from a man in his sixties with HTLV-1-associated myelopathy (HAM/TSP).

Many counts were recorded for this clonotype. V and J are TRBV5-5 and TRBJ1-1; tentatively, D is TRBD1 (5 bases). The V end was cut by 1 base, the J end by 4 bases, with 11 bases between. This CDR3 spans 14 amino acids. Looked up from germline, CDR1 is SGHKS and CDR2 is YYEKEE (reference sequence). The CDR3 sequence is CASSLQGGSTEAFF. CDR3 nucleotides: TGTGCCAGCAGCTTGCAGGGAGGGAGCACTGAAGCTTTCTTT.

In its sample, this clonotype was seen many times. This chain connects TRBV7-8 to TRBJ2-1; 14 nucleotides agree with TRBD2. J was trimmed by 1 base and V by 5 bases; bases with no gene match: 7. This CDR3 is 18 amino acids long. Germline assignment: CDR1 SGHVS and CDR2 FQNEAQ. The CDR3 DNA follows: TGTGCCAGCAGCCTGGGACTAGCGGGAGCTAGGTCCTACAATGAGCAGTTCTTC. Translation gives CASSLGLAGARSYNEQFF.

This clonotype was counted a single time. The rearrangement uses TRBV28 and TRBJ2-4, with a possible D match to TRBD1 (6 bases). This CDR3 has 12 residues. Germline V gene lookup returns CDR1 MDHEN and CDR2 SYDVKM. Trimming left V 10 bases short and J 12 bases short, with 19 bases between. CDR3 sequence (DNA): TGTGCCAACAGGCCCCCCGGGGACACTCAGTACTTC. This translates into CANRPPGDTQYF.

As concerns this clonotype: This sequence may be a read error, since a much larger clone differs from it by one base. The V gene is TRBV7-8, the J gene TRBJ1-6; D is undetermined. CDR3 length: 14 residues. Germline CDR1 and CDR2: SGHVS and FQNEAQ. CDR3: CASSDSPYNSHLHF. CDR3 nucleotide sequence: TGTGCCAGCAGCGATTCCCCCTATAATTCACACCTCCACTTT.

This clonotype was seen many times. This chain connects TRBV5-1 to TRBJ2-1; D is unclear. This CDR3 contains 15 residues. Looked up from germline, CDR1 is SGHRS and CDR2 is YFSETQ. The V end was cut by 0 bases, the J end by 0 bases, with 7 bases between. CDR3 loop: CASSLDPSSYNEQFF. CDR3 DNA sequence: TGCGCCAGCAGCTTGGATCCCAGCTCCTACAATGAGCAGTTCTTC. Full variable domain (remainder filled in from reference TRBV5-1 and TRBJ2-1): KAGVTQTPRYLIKTRGQQVTLSCSPISGHRSVSWYQQTPGQGLQFLFEYFSETQRNKGNFPGRFSGRQFSNSRSEMNVSTLELGDSALYLCASSLDPSSYNEQFFGPGTRLTVL.

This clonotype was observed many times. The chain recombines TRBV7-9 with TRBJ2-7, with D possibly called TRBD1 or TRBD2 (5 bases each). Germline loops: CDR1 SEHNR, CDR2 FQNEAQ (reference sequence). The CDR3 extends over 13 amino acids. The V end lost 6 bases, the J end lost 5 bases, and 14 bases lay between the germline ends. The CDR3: CASREDMRDEQYF. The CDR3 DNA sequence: TGTGCCAGCAGGGAGGACATGCGGGACGAGCAGTACTTC. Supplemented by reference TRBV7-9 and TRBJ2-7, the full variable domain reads DTGVSQNPRHKITKRGQNVTFRCDPISEHNRLYWYRQTLGQGPEFLTYFQNEAQLEKSRLLSDRFSAERPKGSFSTLEIQRTEQGDSAMYLCASREDMRDEQYFGPGTRLTVT.

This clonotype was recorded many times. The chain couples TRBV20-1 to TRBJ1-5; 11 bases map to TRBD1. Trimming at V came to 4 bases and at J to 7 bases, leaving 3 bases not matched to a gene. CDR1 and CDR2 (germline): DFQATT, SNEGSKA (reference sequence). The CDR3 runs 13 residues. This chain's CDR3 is CSAKGQGAQPQHF. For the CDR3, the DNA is TGCAGTGCTAAAGGACAGGGGGCACAGCCCCAGCATTTT.

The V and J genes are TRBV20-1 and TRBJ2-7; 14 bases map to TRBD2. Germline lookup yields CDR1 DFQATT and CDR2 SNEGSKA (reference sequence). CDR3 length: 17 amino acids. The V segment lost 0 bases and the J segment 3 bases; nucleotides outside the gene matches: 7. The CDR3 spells CSARDTGTSGSGYEQYF. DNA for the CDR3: TGCAGTGCTAGAGATACAGGGACTAGCGGGAGTGGCTACGAGCAGTACTTC.